This TCR beta chain was captured by sequencing in a study of blood T cell repertoires in COVID-19. Study-wide context: T cells, B-cell-depleted T cells, or PBMCs supplied cDNA or gDNA.

Original data processing: Quantification of nucleated cells was approximated via reference gene primer amplification. Using immunoSEQ multiplex PCR, the repertoire was profiled, and TCRdb retains in-frame clones only, with some absent. V and J calls and clone size are given by that table; D and trimming were obtained from the DNA. This sample has about 220,000 clones, with 65% to 90% found just once. Trimming stripped 3 bases from V and 4 bases from J, with 15 bases between. The length of the CDR3 is 16 residues. In germline, CDR1 is LGHDT, CDR2 YNNKEL (reference sequence). This chain joins TRBV3-1 (or the pseudogene TRBV3-2) and TRBJ1-4, with D maybe TRBD1 (6 bases). Input material: peripheral blood. The receptor comes from a man aged 50-59 years with active or convalescent COVID-19. The CDR3 sequence: CASSHIPTGFNEKLFF. The CDR3 DNA sequence: TGTGCCAGCAGCCACATACCGACAGGCTTTAATGAAAAACTGTTTTTT.